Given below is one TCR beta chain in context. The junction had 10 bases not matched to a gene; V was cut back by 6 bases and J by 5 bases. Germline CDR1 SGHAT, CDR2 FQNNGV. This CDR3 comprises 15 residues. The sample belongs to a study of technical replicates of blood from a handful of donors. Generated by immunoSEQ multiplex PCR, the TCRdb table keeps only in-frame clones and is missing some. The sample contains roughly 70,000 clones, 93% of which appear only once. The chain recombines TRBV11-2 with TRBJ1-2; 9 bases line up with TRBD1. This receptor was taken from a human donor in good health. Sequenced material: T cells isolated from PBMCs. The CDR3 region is CASRETGGEGYGYTF. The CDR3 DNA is TGTGCCAGCAGGGAAACAGGGGGCGAGGGTTATGGCTACACCTTC.